Listed here are 24 T cell receptor beta chains from one sample, sequenced in a study of blood T cells in healthy people across ages. A sample-barcoded 5' primer and a J-beta primer mix were used in a second PCR of about 6 to 12 cycles. One entry per CDR3 protein, called by TCRdb with MiXCR from the 5' RACE reads. The data contain hundreds of thousands of distinct CDR3 sequences, roughly 41% of them singletons. Input material: blood. All receptors come from a man aged 80 or over in good health.

This clonotype was picked up many times. This chain joins TRBV6-5 and TRBJ1-6; D not resolved. The germline V and J ends were trimmed by 5 bases and 11 bases, with 13 bases remaining between them. CDR1 MNHEY and CDR2 SVGAGI come from the germline V gene. This CDR3 is built from 13 residues. The CDR3 region has the DNA TGTGCCAGCAGTCTGGCGACTGGGGCACCCCTCCACTTT. Translating gives CASSLATGAPLHF.

With regard to this clonotype: Possible read error: a much larger clone is one base away. The chain uses TRBV3-1 and TRBJ2-1, with D tentatively TRBD2 (5 bases). With the DNA end fitting TRBJ2-7 better, the J assignment may be wrong. This CDR3 contains 16 residues. Germline lookup yields CDR1 LGHDT and CDR2 YNNKEL (reference sequence). CDR3 in amino acids: CVSSQFSGGSSHEQYF. The CDR3 DNA sequence: TGTGTCAGCAGCCAATTTAGTGGAGGTTCTTCGCATGAGCAGTACTTC.

The chain uses TRBV28 and TRBJ2-1; D gene unclear. The germline V gene encodes CDR1 MDHEN and CDR2 SYDVKM. This CDR3 comprises 14 residues. V gave up 7 bases and J gave up 7 bases, with 17 bases separating them. Here the CDR3 reads CASTIAYISNEQFF. CDR3 nucleotide sequence: TGTGCCAGCACCATTGCGTATATCAGTAATGAGCAGTTCTTC.

Concerning this clonotype itself: A much larger clone sits a single nucleotide away, making a read error possible. The J gene is TRBJ2-1, the V gene TRBV20-1; D is unresolved. The ends were cut back, 3 bases at V and 13 bases at J, with 16 bases in the middle. This CDR3 contains 12 residues. The germline V gene encodes CDR1 DFQATT and CDR2 SNEGSKA (reference sequence). CDR3 sequence: CSASPNQETQFF. CDR3 bases: TGCAGTGCTAGCCCGAACCAAGAGACCCAGTTCTTC.

The chain employs TRBV20-1 and TRBJ2-5; D is possibly TRBD1 (7 bases). Germline CDR1 DFQATT, CDR2 SNEGSKA (reference sequence). The CDR3 runs 14 residues. V gave up 0 bases and J gave up 5 bases, with 13 bases separating them. The CDR3 protein is CSAREGQGGETQYF. The CDR3 bases are TGCAGTGCTAGAGAAGGTCAGGGGGGCGAGACCCAGTACTTC.

The chain is built from TRBV4-1 and TRBJ1-1, with a possible D match to TRBD1 (5 bases). Germline CDR1 reads MGHRA; CDR2 reads YSYEKL. V lost 3 bases and J 5 bases, leaving 19 bases between the germline ends. The CDR3 is 16 amino acids. In nucleotides, the CDR3 is TGCGCCAGCAGCCATGAGGGGCGGGGATTAGAAACTGAAGCTTTCTTT. Its protein is CASSHEGRGLETEAFF.

The V gene is TRBV27, the J gene TRBJ1-2, with D possibly matching TRBD1 (6 bases). CDR1 and CDR2 from the germline V gene are MNHEY and SMNVEV (reference sequence). Trimming pared 3 bases from V and 1 base from J, leaving 12 bases between. This CDR3 is built from 15 residues. CDR3 coding DNA: TGTGCCAGCAGTTTTGGGGGCGGGAATAACTATGGCTACACCTTC. Protein sequence: CASSFGGGNNYGYTF.

The V gene is TRBV24-1, the J gene TRBJ2-1; D may be TRBD1 or TRBD2 (5 bases each). V lost 3 bases to trimming and J lost 7 bases, with 15 bases between them. The CDR3 loop spans 15 amino acids. Germline V lookup: CDR1 KGHDR, CDR2 SFDVKD. For the CDR3, the DNA is TGTGCCACCAGTGATGCCGGGACGGTTACAAATGAGCAGTTCTTC. Amino acids: CATSDAGTVTNEQFF.

This rearrangement joins TRBV11-3 to TRBJ2-1, with D perhaps TRBD1 (5 bases). V was cut by 5 bases and J by 7 bases, with 9 bases left in between. CDR3 size: 12 residues. CDR1 is SGHNT, CDR2 YENEEA, per germline. As DNA, the CDR3 is TGTGCCAGCAGCATAGGGGTGAATGAGCAGTTCTTC. Encoded protein: CASSIGVNEQFF.

The V call is TRBV29-1, the J call TRBJ2-5, with 8 bases matching TRBD1. The CDR3 has 13 amino acids. V shed 4 bases, J shed 11 bases, and the junction held 12 bases outside the gene matches. Germline V CDR1 and CDR2: SQVTM, ANQGSEA. The CDR3 reads CSVAAGGYAEQYF. The CDR3 DNA is TGCAGCGTTGCAGCAGGGGGCTATGCTGAGCAGTACTTC.

Details on this clonotype: One end of the junction fails to match germline, which may point to a read error. The chain combines TRBV9 with TRBJ2-2; the D gene could be TRBD1 or TRBD2 (5 bases each). The germline gives CDR1 SGDLS, CDR2 YYNGEE. CDR3 size: 15 residues. CDR3 sequence: CVSSRGLINTGELFF. CDR3 nucleotide sequence: TGTGTCAGCAGCCGGGGCCTAATCAACACCGGGGAGCTGTTTTTT.

The genes are TRBV6-2 or TRBV6-3 and TRBJ2-3; 11 bases map to TRBD2. CDR3 length: 14 amino acids. In germline, CDR1 is MNHEY, CDR2 SVGEGT. Trimming at V came to 7 bases and at J to 6 bases, leaving 6 bases not matched to a gene. For the CDR3, the DNA is TGTGCCAGCAAGATACTAGCGGGAGTCGATACGCAGTATTTT. Translation: CASKILAGVDTQYF.

This clonotype came up a few times. This chain joins TRBV9 and TRBJ1-6; TRBD1 matches at 8 bases. The CDR3 loop spans 15 amino acids. CDR1 is SGDLS, CDR2 YYNGEE, per germline. Trimming at V came to 4 bases and at J to 7 bases, leaving 7 bases not matched to a gene. CDR3 bases: TGTGCCAGCAGCAGACAGGGGCAGCGGAATTCACCCCTCCACTTT. Translated, it gives CASSRQGQRNSPLHF.

This clonotype was recorded a few times. The gene calls are TRBV11-2 and TRBJ2-5; 8 bases map to TRBD1. V gave up 2 bases and J gave up 5 bases; unmatched junction bases: 7. The V gene's germline CDR1 is SGHAT and CDR2 FQNNGV. The CDR3 loop spans 15 amino acids. The CDR3 nucleotides are TGTGCCAGCAGCTTATATACAGGGGGATCGGAGACCCAGTACTTC. It yields the protein CASSLYTGGSETQYF.

The rearrangement joins TRBV3-1 to TRBJ2-1, with D possibly matching TRBD2 (5 bases). CDR3 length equals 14 residues. V dropped 3 bases and J dropped 13 bases, with 19 bases sitting between them. Per the germline V gene, CDR1 is LGHDT and CDR2 is YNNKEL (reference sequence). The DNA of the CDR3 is TGTGCCAGCAGCCAGTTCCGGGGAGTGGAGACCCAGTTCTTC. Protein product: CASSQFRGVETQFF.

The rearrangement joins TRBV4-3 to TRBJ2-1, with D possibly called TRBD1 or TRBD2 (5 bases each). The J call is uncertain, as TRBJ2-7 better fits the DNA end. Germline CDR1 and CDR2: LGHNA and YSLEER. The CDR3 has 16 residues. CDR3 residues: CASSQDRGGLGSEQYF. The CDR3 DNA reads as TGCGCCAGCAGCCAAGATCGGGGCGGGCTTGGATCCGAGCAGTACTTC.

A few counts support this clonotype. The V gene is TRBV20-1, the J gene TRBJ1-1, with 10 bases fitting TRBD1. With 1 base clipped from V and 3 bases from J, the junction kept 5 bases outside the gene matches. CDR1 is DFQATT, CDR2 SNEGSKA, per germline (reference sequence). The CDR3 extends over 15 amino acids. The CDR3 reads CSARAGTGVYTEAFF. In nucleotides, the CDR3 is TGCAGTGCTAGAGCCGGGACAGGGGTGTACACTGAAGCTTTCTTT.

This clonotype came up a few times. V usage is TRBV20-1 and J usage is TRBJ2-4; 7 nucleotides match TRBD2. The trim removed 6 bases at V and 3 bases at J, leaving 11 bases unmatched. This CDR3 comprises 15 residues. The germline gives CDR1 DFQATT, CDR2 SNEGSKA (reference sequence). In DNA form, the CDR3 reads TGCAGTGCCCATACGACTAGCTCGGGCAAAAACATTCAGTACTTC. Protein: CSAHTTSSGKNIQYF.

The chain has TRBV2 and TRBJ2-5; D is possibly TRBD2 (5 bases). The V end lost 8 bases, the J end lost 7 bases, and 14 bases lay between the germline ends. The CDR3 spans 12 residues. Per germline, CDR1 SNHLY and CDR2 FYNNEI. The DNA for the CDR3 is TGTGCCAGCGAGAGGGTGGTGGGGACCCAGTACTTC. As protein: CASERVVGTQYF. The full variable domain, with the rest looked up from reference TRBV2 and TRBJ2-5, is EPEVTQTPSHQVTQMGQEVILRCVPISNHLYFYWYRQILGQKVEFLVSFYNNEISEKSEIFDDQFSVERPDGSNFTLKIRSTKLEDSAMYFCASERVVGTQYFGPGTRLLVL.

V gene TRBV5-5 combines with J gene TRBJ2-3; TRBD2 matches 8 bases. The CDR3 extends over 16 amino acids. With 6 bases clipped from V and 0 bases from J, the junction kept 9 bases outside the gene matches. Germline CDR1 reads SGHKS; CDR2 reads YYEKEE (reference sequence). CDR3 residues: CASNPTGGTSTDTQYF. The CDR3 DNA reads TGTGCCAGCAACCCGACGGGAGGGACTAGCACAGATACGCAGTATTTT.

The rearrangement uses TRBV14 and TRBJ1-6; D gene ambiguous. This CDR3 is built from 16 residues. V was cut by 4 bases and J by 0 bases, with 10 bases left in between. Germline CDR1 SGHDN, CDR2 FVKESK. CDR3 sequence reads: CASSRVVSSYNSPLHF. The DNA for the CDR3 is TGTGCCAGCAGCCGGGTAGTGAGCTCCTATAATTCACCCCTCCACTTT.

This chain joins TRBV7-9 and TRBJ2-3; the D gene is possibly TRBD2 (5 bases). Trimming took 7 bases from V and 0 from J, leaving 14 bases between them. The length of the CDR3 is 15 residues. In germline, CDR1 is SEHNR, CDR2 FQNEAQ (reference sequence). The CDR3 sequence is CASTSLGGSTDTQYF. The DNA for the CDR3 is TGTGCCAGCACCTCCCTCGGCGGGAGCACAGATACGCAGTATTTT.

Concerning this clonotype: A much more abundant neighbour one base away suggests this may be a read error. The J gene is TRBJ2-1, the V gene TRBV4-3, with TRBD1 identical over 12 bases. TRBJ2-7 explains the end of the DNA better; the J call may be wrong. The CDR3 has 17 residues. Germline lookup yields CDR1 LGHNA and CDR2 YSLEER. CDR3 bases: TGCGCCAGCAGCCAATTCTATAGGGACAGGGGGCAACATGAGCAGTACTTC. As protein: CASSQFYRDRGQHEQYF.

This clonotype was found a few times. The chain recombines TRBV4-1 with TRBJ2-6, with D unresolved. V lost 1 base and J lost 2, with 6 bases in between. The CDR3 consists of 15 residues. Germline V lookup: CDR1 MGHRA, CDR2 YSYEKL. The CDR3 sequence: CASSQGVTGANVLTF. CDR3 sequence (DNA): TGCGCCAGCAGCCAAGGGGTTACTGGGGCCAACGTCCTGACTTTC.